This T cell receptor beta chain was found in a study of a mutant IDH1 vaccine in newly diagnosed glioma. On the study more broadly: Patients previously underwent radiotherapy, temozolomide, or both, and most underwent both.

TCRdb's table, derived via immunoSEQ multiplex PCR, lists solely in-frame clones and lacks some. In the table there are roughly 28,000 clones, around 89% of which are singletons. Time point defined: week 5, during vaccination. What each vaccine dose contained was 300 ug of mutant IDH1 20-mer peptide, accompanied by topical imiquimod. New WHO grade 3 or 4 astrocytomas that were IDH1-mutant and ATRX-lost occurred in the donors. This CDR3 is 11 amino acids long. CDR1 and CDR2 (germline): GTSNPN, SVGIG (reference sequence). V was clipped by 2 bases and J by 10 bases, with 9 bases between them. Comment on this clone: Its antigen is unknown.

The genes are TRBV30 and TRBJ2-1; D unresolved. This receptor was obtained from a man younger than 35 with glioma. Source: PBMCs, taken from a glioma patient whose treatment included an IDH1 peptide vaccine. The CDR3, as DNA: TGTGCCTGGAGTACGCTGGGGGAGCAGTTCTTC. It specifies CAWSTLGEQFF.